This T cell receptor (beta chain) came from a study of shared T cell receptors in the human thymus (dated by TCRdb to the early 2020s). In the study overall: The study examined how self-reactive, shared T-cell receptor alpha chains are generated in the human thymus.

Regarding this clone: Its antigen target is currently unknown. No much larger clone is present one base from it, and per-base qualities are unavailable.

The library was prepared using the immunoSEQ multiplex PCR assay. TCRdb re-hosts the immuneACCESS table, in-frame sequences only. Its copies lack some clones; in the studies checked, an unresolved V gene accounts for under half of them, and the cause for the rest is not known. The sample table contains over 60,000 clones; only one count was recorded for more than 90% of them. Less than 0.04% of the sample comes from the top ten. The CDR1 and CDR2 encoded by the germline V gene are MGHDK and SYGVNS. Its CDR3 holds 12 amino acids, cysteine through phenylalanine. The only DNA kept is the CDR3, 36 bases in frame from the first base. V was cut back by 4 bases and J by 6 bases, leaving a gap of 9 bases between them.

The sample taken for sequencing was thymocytes. The rearranged chain carries TRBV25-1 and TRBJ1-2; 6 matching bases give a weak D call of TRBD1. The clonotype originates from a human donor. The CDR3 has the sequence CASSGAGDGYTF. The nucleotide sequence reads as follows: TGTGCCAGCAGTGGGGCAGGGGATGGCTACACCTTC.